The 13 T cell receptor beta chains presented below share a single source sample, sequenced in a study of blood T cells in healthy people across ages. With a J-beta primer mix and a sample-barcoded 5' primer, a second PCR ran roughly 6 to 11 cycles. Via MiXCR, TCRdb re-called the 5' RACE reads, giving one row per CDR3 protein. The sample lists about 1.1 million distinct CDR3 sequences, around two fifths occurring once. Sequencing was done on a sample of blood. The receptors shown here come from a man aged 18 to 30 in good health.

The CDR3 region is CASSQPGQGANEKLFF. In DNA, the CDR3 is TGTGCCAGTAGCCAGCCGGGACAGGGGGCTAATGAAAAACTGTTTTTT. This chain connects TRBV19 to TRBJ1-4, with 11 bases fitting TRBD1. The ends lost 6 bases at V and 3 bases at J; junction bases unmatched: 6. Germline loops: CDR1 LNHDA, CDR2 SQIVND (reference sequence). The CDR3 has 16 amino acids.

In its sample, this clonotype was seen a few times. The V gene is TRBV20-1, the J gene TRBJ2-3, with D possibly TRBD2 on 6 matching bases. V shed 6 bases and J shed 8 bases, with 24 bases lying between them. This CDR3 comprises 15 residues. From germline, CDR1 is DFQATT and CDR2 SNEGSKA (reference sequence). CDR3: CSARLVYSGVGTQYF. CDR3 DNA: TGCAGTGCCAGACTAGTGTATTCCGGTGTCGGTACGCAGTATTTT.

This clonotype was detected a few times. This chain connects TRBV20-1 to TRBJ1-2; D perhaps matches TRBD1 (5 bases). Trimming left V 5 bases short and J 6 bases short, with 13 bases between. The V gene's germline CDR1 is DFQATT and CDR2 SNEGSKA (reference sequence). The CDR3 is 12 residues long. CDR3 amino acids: CSAARGGDGYTF. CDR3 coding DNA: TGCAGTGCTGCTCGGGGAGGGGATGGCTACACCTTC.

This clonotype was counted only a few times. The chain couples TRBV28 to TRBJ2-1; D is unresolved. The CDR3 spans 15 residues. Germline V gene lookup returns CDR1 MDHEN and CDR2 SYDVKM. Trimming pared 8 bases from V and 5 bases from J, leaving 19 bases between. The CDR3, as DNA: TGTGCCAGCGTCCAGGCCCCAAATCGGAACAATGAGCAGTTCTTC. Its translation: CASVQAPNRNNEQFF.

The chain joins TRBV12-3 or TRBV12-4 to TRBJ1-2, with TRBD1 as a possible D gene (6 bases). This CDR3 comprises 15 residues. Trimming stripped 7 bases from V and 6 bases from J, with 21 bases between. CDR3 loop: CASNPLRGQRDGYTF. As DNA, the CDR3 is TGTGCCAGCAACCCCCTCCGCGGACAGAGGGATGGCTACACCTTC.

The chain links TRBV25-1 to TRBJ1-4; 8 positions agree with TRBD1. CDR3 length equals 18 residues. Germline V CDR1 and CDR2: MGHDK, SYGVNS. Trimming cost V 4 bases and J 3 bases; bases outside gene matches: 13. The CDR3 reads CASSGQGAFVAPNEKLFF. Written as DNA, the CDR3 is TGTGCCAGCAGTGGGCAGGGGGCTTTTGTTGCCCCTAATGAAAAACTGTTTTTT.

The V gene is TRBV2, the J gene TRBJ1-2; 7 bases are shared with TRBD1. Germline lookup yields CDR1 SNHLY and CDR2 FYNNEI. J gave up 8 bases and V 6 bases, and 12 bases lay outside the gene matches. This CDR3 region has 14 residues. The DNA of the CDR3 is TGTGCCAGCAGGATAAATGACAGGGCAAGGGGCTACACCTTC. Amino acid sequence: CASRINDRARGYTF.

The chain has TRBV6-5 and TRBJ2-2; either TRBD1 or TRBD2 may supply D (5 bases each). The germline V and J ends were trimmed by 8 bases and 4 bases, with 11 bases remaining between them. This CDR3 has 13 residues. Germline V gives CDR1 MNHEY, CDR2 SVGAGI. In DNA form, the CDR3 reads TGTGCCAGCCTCAGGGCGGGCACCGGGGAGCTGTTTTTT. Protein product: CASLRAGTGELFF.

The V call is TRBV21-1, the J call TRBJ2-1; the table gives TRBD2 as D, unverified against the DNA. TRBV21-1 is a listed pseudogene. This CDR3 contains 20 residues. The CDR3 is CASSKEGRVGTSGAQNEQFF. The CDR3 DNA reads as TGTGCCAGCAGCAAAGAGGGGAGGGTCGGGACTAGCGGGGCGCAAAATGAGCAGTTCTTC.

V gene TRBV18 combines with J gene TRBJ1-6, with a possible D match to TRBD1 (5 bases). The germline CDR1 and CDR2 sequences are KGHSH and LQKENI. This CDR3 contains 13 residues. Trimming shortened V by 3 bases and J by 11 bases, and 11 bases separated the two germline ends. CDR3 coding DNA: TGTGCCAGCTCACCTCAGGGATTCCCACCCCTCCACTTT. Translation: CASSPQGFPPLHF. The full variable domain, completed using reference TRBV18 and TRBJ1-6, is NAGVMQNPRHLVRRRGQEARLRCSPMKGHSHVYWYRQLPEEGLKFMVYLQKENIIDESGMPKERFSAEFPKEGPSILRIQQVVRGDSAAYFCASSPQGFPPLHFGNGTRLTVT.

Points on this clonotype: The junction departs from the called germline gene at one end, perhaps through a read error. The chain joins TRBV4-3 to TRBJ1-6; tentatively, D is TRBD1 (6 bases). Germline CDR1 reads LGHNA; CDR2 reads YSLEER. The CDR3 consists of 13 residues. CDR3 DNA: TGCGCCAGCAGCGGAAGGGGGAATTTACCCCTCCACTTT. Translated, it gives CASSGRGNLPLHF.

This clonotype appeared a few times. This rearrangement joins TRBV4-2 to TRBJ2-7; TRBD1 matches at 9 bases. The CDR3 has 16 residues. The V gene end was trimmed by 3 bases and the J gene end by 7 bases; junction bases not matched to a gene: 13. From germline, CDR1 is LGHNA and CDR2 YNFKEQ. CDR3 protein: CASSQGGTGRYNEQYF. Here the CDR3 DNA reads TGTGCCAGCAGCCAGGGGGGGACAGGGCGATACAATGAGCAGTACTTC.

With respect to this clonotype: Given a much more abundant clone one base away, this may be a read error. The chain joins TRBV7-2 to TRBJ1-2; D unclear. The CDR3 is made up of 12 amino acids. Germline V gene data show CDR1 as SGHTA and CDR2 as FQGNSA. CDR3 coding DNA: TGTGCCAGCAGCCCGCCCCGTTTGGGCTTCACCTTC. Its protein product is CASSPPRLGFTF.